This T cell receptor (beta chain) derives from a study of blood T cell repertoires in COVID-19. The wider study: Acute and convalescent COVID-19 samples came from the United States, Italy and Spain.

Profiling relied on immunoSEQ multiplex PCR, and the TCRdb table lists in-frame clones only, not all of them. The sample lists 350,000 to 400,000 clones, approximately 90% occurring once. This CDR3 comprises 13 residues. With V trimmed by 7 bases and J by 2 bases, 4 bases remained unmatched. Germline V lookup: CDR1 SNHLY, CDR2 FYNNEI. To note about this clone: Different DNA sequences within this sample yield the same CDR3.

The TCR was taken from a woman aged 30 to 39 with acute COVID-19. The chain uses TRBV2 and TRBJ2-7; 8 nucleotides align to TRBD1. The sequencing sample was made of PBMCs or T cells enriched from blood (not recorded which). The CDR3 DNA reads TGTGCCAGCACGGCAGGGGGCCCCTACGAGCAGTACTTC. Translated: CASTAGGPYEQYF.